These 19 T cell receptor beta chains originate from one sample sequenced in a study of T cell responses to AZD1222 COVID-19 vaccine. Assay: immunoSEQ multiplex PCR; the TCRdb copy retains only in-frame clones and omits some. The table includes about 130,000 clones, about 85% detected once. This specimen consisted of peripheral blood, obtained on day 0 of AZD1222 vaccination. The receptors derive from an adult in good health.

V and J are TRBV7-2 and TRBJ1-1, with D possibly TRBD1 on 6 matching bases. Trimming left V 4 bases short and J 2 bases short, with 11 bases between. In germline, CDR1 is SGHTA, CDR2 FQGNSA. The CDR3 has 14 residues. Here the CDR3 reads CASSYDRFNTEAFF. CDR3 coding DNA: TGTGCCAGCAGCTACGACAGGTTTAACACTGAAGCTTTCTTT.

The chain uses TRBV7-9 and TRBJ1-5, with 10 bases aligning to TRBD1. The CDR3 runs to 18 residues. Losses at the gene ends were 3 bases for V and 7 bases for J; bases not matched to a gene: 15. CDR1 and CDR2 (germline): SEHNR, FQNEAQ (reference sequence). For the CDR3, the DNA is TGTGCCAGCAGCTTCAGTCCGGTGGGGACAGGGGCGGCGCAGCCCCAGCATTTT. This translates into CASSFSPVGTGAAQPQHF.

This clone was recorded a few times. V usage is TRBV4-1 and J usage is TRBJ1-2, with 7 bases aligning to TRBD1. Trimming cost V 5 bases and J 4 bases; bases outside gene matches: 7. This CDR3 has 14 amino acids. Germline V gene sequence: CDR1 MGHRA, CDR2 YSYEKL. For the CDR3, the DNA is TGCGCCAGCAGCGCGCTCGGGACAGTCTATGGCTACACCTTC. Amino acid sequence: CASSALGTVYGYTF.

The J gene is TRBJ2-1, the V gene TRBV21-1. TRBV21-1 is listed as a pseudogene. CDR3 size: 16 residues. CDR3 in amino acids: CASSPGHGERYNEQFF. The CDR3, as DNA: TGTGCCAGCAGCCCTGGACATGGGGAGCGCTACAATGAGCAGTTCTTC.

This rearrangement joins TRBV29-1 to TRBJ1-1; D perhaps matches TRBD1 (6 bases). Germline lookup yields CDR1 SQVTM and CDR2 ANQGSEA. The V gene lost 6 bases and the J gene lost 5 bases, with 19 bases spanning the gap. This CDR3 is 14 amino acids long. As DNA, the CDR3 is TGCAGCGTGATAACAGGGAATCGAGGTACTGAAGCTTTCTTT. Its protein product is CSVITGNRGTEAFF.

This clone appeared a single time. The chain recombines TRBV12-5 with TRBJ2-3; unclear D gene. V was clipped by 5 bases and J by 3 bases, with 6 bases between them. This CDR3 contains 12 residues. Per the germline V gene, CDR1 is LGHNT and CDR2 is FRNRAP. This CDR3 reads CASGIGTDTQYF. CDR3 nucleotides: TGTGCTAGTGGTATCGGGACAGATACGCAGTATTTT.

The rearrangement joins TRBV19 to TRBJ2-1; 9 nucleotides agree with TRBD2. CDR1 LNHDA and CDR2 SQIVND come from the germline V gene (reference sequence). With 4 bases clipped from V and 4 bases from J, the junction kept 8 bases outside the gene matches. This CDR3 spans 16 amino acids. The CDR3 protein is CASSTPSGVAYNEQFF. In DNA form, the CDR3 reads TGTGCCAGTAGTACGCCTAGCGGGGTAGCTTACAATGAGCAGTTCTTC.

This chain joins TRBV5-1 and TRBJ1-1; 8 bases are shared with TRBD1. Per the germline V gene, CDR1 is SGHRS and CDR2 is YFSETQ. With V trimmed by 3 bases and J by 3 bases, 7 bases remained unmatched. CDR3 length: 15 amino acids. CDR3 residues: CASSSPGRGHTEAFF. Here the CDR3 DNA reads TGCGCCAGCAGCTCCCCCGGCAGGGGGCACACTGAAGCTTTCTTT.

This clone was detected once. The V and J genes are TRBV1 and TRBJ2-4; the D call in the table, TRBD2, was not verified against the DNA. TRBV1 is recorded as a pseudogene. The CDR3 has 17 residues. This CDR3 reads CTSSQEGEVRAKNIQYF. DNA of the CDR3: TGCACCAGCAGCCAAGAAGGGGAGGTACGGGCCAAAAACATTCAGTACTTC.

V gene TRBV3-1 (or the pseudogene TRBV3-2) combines with J gene TRBJ1-1, with D tentatively TRBD1 (6 bases). Germline V gene sequence: CDR1 LGHDT, CDR2 YNNKEL (reference sequence). Between the trimmed V and J ends, which lost 5 bases and 3 bases, there was a span of 10 bases. This CDR3 contains 13 residues. Written as DNA, the CDR3 is TGTGCCAGCAGCACAACAGGGTACACTGAAGCTTTCTTT. Its translation: CASSTTGYTEAFF.

In regard to this clone: A much larger clone lies one base from this, so it may be a read error. This sequence joins TRBV9 and TRBJ2-3; 13 bases fit TRBD2. CDR3 length equals 17 residues. The germline V gene encodes CDR1 SGDLS and CDR2 YYNGEE. The DNA for the CDR3 is TGTGCCCGCAGCGGGGGGTGGGGACTAGCGGGACCCGATACGCAGTATTTT. Residues: CARSGGWGLAGPDTQYF.

V is TRBV13 and J is TRBJ2-3; 9 bases map to TRBD2. The trim removed 2 bases at V and 1 base at J, leaving 13 bases unmatched. This CDR3 region has 19 residues. Germline loops: CDR1 PRHDT, CDR2 FYEKMQ (reference sequence). Here the CDR3 DNA reads TGTGCCAGCAGCTTAAGACCGTCGGCGGGAGGGTGGGGCACAGATACGCAGTATTTT. Encoded protein: CASSLRPSAGGWGTDTQYF.

DNA of the CDR3: TGTGCCACCAGTGAGGGACAGGGGGCTACAGATACGCAGTATTTT. It encodes CATSEGQGATDTQYF. The V and J genes are TRBV24-1 and TRBJ2-3; 12 bases map to TRBD1. With V trimmed by 4 bases and J by 3 bases, 1 base remained unmatched. This CDR3 is 15 amino acids long. Germline CDR1 KGHDR, CDR2 SFDVKD.

The genes are TRBV9 and TRBJ1-4; D possibly corresponds to TRBD1 (6 bases). V dropped 0 bases and J dropped 8 bases, with 14 bases sitting between them. The CDR3 length is 15 residues. CDR1 SGDLS and CDR2 YYNGEE come from the germline V gene. CDR3 sequence reads: CASSVGGGEYEKLFF. The DNA of the CDR3 is TGTGCCAGCAGCGTAGGAGGGGGAGAATACGAAAAACTGTTTTTT.

The rearrangement uses TRBV21-1 and TRBJ2-7; the table gives TRBD1 as D, unverified against the DNA. TRBV21-1 counts as a pseudogene. This CDR3 is 19 amino acids long. CDR3 DNA: TGTGCCAGCAGACGACCGGGACAGGGAGGAGTGGGATCCTCCTACGAGCAGTACTTC. This translates into CASRRPGQGGVGSSYEQYF.

The J gene is TRBJ2-7, the V gene TRBV19; tentative D call: TRBD2 (6 bases). The CDR3 length is 14 residues. CDR1 and CDR2 (germline): LNHDA, SQIVND (reference sequence). Trimming stripped 1 base from V and 4 bases from J, with 11 bases between. The CDR3 reads CASSIVVGRYEQYF. The DNA for the CDR3 is TGTGCCAGTAGTATAGTCGTCGGGAGATACGAGCAGTACTTC.

In this sample, this clone turned up once. The chain recombines TRBV10-1 with TRBJ1-1, with 7 nucleotides matching TRBD1. CDR1 and CDR2 from the germline V gene are WNHNN and SYGVQD (reference sequence). Unmatched junction bases numbered 10, after V lost 3 bases and J lost 6 bases. The CDR3 spans 15 residues. CDR3 residues: CASSDHRGGRAEAFF. In DNA, the CDR3 is TGCGCCAGCAGTGACCACAGGGGCGGGAGGGCTGAAGCTTTCTTT.

The chain combines TRBV18 with TRBJ1-5, with 8 bases lining up with TRBD1. Germline V gives CDR1 KGHSH, CDR2 LQKENI. The CDR3 runs 16 residues. The J segment lost 3 bases and the V segment lost 5 bases, leaving 9 bases of the junction unmatched. The CDR3 nucleotides are TGTGCCAGCTCAACGGACAGGGAGCTTTCCAATCAGCCCCAGCATTTT. Its protein is CASSTDRELSNQPQHF.

The chain couples TRBV27 to TRBJ1-1; 9 bases fit TRBD1. V was clipped by 7 bases and J by 4 bases; unmatched bases: 7. The CDR3 runs to 14 residues. Germline CDR1 MNHEY, CDR2 SMNVEV (reference sequence). The DNA of the CDR3 is TGTGCCAGCAATCCGGGACAGGGATCCACTGAAGCTTTCTTT. Protein product: CASNPGQGSTEAFF.